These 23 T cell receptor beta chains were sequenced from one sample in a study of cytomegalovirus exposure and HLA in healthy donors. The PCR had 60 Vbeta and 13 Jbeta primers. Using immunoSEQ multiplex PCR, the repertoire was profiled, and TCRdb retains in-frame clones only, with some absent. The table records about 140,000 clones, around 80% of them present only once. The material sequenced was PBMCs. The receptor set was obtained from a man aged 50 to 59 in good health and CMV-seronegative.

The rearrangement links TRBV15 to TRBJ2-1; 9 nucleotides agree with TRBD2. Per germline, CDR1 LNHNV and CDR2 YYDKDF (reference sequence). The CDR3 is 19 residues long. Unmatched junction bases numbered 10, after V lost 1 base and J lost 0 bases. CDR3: CATSRGSKLSGSSYNEQFF. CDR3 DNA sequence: TGTGCCACCAGCAGAGGGTCAAAGCTTAGCGGGAGCTCCTACAATGAGCAGTTCTTC.

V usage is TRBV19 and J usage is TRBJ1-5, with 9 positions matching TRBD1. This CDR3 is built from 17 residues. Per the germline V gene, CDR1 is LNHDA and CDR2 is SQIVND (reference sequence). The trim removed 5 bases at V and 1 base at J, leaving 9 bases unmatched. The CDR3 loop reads CASSSTGGTSSNQPQHF. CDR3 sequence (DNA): TGTGCCAGTAGTTCTACAGGGGGCACATCCAGCAATCAGCCCCAGCATTTT.

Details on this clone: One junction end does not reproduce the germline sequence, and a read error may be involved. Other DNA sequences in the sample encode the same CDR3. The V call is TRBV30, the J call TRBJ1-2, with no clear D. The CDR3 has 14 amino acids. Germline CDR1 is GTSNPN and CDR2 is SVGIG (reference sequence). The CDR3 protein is CAWSVGLSNYGYTF. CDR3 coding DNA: TGCGCCTGGAGTGTAGGACTGTCTAACTATGGCTACACCTTC. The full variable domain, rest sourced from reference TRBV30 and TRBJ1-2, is SQTIHQWPATLVQPVGSPLSLECTVEGTSNPNLYWYRQAAGRGLQLLFYSVGIGQISSEVPQNLSASRPQDRQFILSSKKLLLSDSGFYLCAWSVGLSNYGYTFGSGTRLTVV.

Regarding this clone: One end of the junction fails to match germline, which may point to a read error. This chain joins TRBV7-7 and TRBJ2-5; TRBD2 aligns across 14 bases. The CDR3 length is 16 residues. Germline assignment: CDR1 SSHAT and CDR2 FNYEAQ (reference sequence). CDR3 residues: CASSQGLAGAQETQYF. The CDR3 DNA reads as TGTGCTAGCAGCCAGGGACTAGCGGGAGCCCAAGAGACCCAGTACTTC.

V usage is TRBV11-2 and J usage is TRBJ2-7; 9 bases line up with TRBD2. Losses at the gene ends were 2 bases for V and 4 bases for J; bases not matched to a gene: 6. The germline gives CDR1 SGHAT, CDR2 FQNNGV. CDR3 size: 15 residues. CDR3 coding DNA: TGTGCCAGCAGCTTATTGACAGCGGGAGGTTACGAGCAGTACTTC. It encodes CASSLLTAGGYEQYF.

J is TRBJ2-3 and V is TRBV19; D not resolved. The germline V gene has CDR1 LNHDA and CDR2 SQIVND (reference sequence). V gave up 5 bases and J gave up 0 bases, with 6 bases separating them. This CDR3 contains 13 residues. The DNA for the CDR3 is TGTGCCAGTAGTGCGGCTAGCACAGATACGCAGTATTTT. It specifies CASSAASTDTQYF.

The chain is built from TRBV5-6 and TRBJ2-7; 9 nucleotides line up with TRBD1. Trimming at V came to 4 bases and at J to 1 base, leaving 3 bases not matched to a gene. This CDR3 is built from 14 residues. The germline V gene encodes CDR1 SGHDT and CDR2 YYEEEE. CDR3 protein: CASSPGTGSYEQYF. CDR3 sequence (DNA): TGTGCCAGCAGCCCCGGGACAGGGTCCTACGAGCAGTACTTC.

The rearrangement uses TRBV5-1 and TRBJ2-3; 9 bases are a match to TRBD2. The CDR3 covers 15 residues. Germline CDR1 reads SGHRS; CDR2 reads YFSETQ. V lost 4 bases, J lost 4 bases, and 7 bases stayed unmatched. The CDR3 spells CASSPPAGGSDTQYF. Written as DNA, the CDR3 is TGCGCCAGCAGCCCCCCAGCGGGGGGATCAGATACGCAGTATTTT.

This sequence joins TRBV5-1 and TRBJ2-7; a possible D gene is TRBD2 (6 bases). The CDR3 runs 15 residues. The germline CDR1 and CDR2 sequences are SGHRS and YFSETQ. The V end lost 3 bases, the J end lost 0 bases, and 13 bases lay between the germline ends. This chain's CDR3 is CASSWGGESSYEQYF. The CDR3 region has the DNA TGCGCCAGCAGCTGGGGCGGGGAGAGCTCCTACGAGCAGTACTTC. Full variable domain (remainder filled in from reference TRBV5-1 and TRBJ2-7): KAGVTQTPRYLIKTRGQQVTLSCSPISGHRSVSWYQQTPGQGLQFLFEYFSETQRNKGNFPGRFSGRQFSNSRSEMNVSTLELGDSALYLCASSWGGESSYEQYFGPGTRLTVT.

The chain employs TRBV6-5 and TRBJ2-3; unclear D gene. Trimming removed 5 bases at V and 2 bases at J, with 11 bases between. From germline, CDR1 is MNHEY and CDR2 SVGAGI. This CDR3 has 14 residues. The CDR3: CASSVTQNTDTQYF. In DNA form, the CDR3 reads TGTGCCAGCAGTGTGACTCAAAACACAGATACGCAGTATTTT.

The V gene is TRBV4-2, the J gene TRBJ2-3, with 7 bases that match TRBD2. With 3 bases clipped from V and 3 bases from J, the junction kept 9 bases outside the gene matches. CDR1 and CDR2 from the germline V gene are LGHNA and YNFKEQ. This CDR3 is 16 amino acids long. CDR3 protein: CASSHQLAVETDTQYF. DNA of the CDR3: TGTGCCAGCAGCCACCAGCTAGCGGTAGAGACAGATACGCAGTATTTT.

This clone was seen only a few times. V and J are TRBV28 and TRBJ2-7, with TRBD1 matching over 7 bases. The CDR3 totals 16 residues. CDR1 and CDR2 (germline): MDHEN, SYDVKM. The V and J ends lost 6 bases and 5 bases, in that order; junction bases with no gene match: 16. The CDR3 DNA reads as TGTGCCAGCAGGTTGGCCGCGACAGGGAATAGGCACGAGCAGTACTTC. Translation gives CASRLAATGNRHEQYF.

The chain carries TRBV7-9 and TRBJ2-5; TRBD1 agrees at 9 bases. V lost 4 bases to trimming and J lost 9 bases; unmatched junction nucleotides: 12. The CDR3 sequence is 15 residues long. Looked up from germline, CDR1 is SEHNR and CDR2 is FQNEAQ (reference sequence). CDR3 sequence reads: CASSYFTGQGEAQYF. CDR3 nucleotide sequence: TGTGCCAGCAGCTACTTTACGGGACAGGGCGAAGCCCAGTACTTC. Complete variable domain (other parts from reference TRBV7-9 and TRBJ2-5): DTGVSQNPRHKITKRGQNVTFRCDPISEHNRLYWYRQTLGQGPEFLTYFQNEAQLEKSRLLSDRFSAERPKGSFSTLEIQRTEQGDSAMYLCASSYFTGQGEAQYFGPGTRLLVL.

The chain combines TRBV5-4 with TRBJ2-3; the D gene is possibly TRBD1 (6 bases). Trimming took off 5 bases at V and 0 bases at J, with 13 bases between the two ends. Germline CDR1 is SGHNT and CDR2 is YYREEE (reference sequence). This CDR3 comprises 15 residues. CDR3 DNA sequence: TGTGCCAGCAGTCCGGGACACCCTAGCACAGATACGCAGTATTTT. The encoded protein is CASSPGHPSTDTQYF.

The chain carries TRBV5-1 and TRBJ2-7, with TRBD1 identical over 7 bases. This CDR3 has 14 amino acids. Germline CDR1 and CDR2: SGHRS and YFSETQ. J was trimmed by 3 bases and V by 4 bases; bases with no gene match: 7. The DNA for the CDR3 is TGCGCCAGCAGCGTCGACAGGGCCTACTACGAGCAGTACTTC. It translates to CASSVDRAYYEQYF.

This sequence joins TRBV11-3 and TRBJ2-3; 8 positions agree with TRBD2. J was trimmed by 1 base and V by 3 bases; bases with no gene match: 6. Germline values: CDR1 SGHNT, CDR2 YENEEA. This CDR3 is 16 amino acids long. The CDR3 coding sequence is TGTGCCAGCAGCTTGGGGGTTAGCGGGGGCACAGATACGCAGTATTTT. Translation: CASSLGVSGGTDTQYF.

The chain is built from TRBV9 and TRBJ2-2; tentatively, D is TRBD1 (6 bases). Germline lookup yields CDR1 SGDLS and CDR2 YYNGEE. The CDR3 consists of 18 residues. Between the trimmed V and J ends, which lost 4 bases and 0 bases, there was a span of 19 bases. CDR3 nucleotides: TGTGCCAGCAGCCCCCGTGGGGACACCAAACCGAACACCGGGGAGCTGTTTTTT. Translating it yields CASSPRGDTKPNTGELFF.

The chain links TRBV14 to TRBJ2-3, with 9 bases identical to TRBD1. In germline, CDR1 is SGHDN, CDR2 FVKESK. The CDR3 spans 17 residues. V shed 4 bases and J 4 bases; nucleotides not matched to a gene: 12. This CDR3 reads CASSLQPADRGPDTQYF. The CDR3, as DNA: TGTGCCAGCAGCCTACAACCCGCGGACAGGGGACCAGATACGCAGTATTTT.

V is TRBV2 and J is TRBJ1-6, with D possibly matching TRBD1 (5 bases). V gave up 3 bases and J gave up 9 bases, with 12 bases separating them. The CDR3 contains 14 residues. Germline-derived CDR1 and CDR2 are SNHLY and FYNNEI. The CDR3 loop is CASSDRVGRSPLHF. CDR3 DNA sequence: TGTGCCAGCAGTGACAGGGTAGGCCGTTCACCCCTCCACTTT.

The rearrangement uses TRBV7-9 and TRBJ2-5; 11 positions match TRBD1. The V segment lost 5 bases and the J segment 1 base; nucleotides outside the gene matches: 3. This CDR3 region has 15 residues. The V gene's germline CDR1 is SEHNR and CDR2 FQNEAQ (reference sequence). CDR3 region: CASSRGTGGQETQYF. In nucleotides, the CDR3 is TGTGCCAGCAGCCGCGGGACAGGGGGCCAAGAGACCCAGTACTTC. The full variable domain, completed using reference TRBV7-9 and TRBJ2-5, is DTGVSQNPRHKITKRGQNVTFRCDPISEHNRLYWYRQTLGQGPEFLTYFQNEAQLEKSRLLSDRFSAERPKGSFSTLEIQRTEQGDSAMYLCASSRGTGGQETQYFGPGTRLLVL.

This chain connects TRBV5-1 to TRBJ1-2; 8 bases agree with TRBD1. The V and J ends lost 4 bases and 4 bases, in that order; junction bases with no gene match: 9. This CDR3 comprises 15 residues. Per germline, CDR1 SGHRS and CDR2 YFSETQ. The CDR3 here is CASSPRGQGGYGYTF. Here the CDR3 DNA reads TGCGCCAGCAGCCCCAGGGGGCAGGGCGGCTATGGCTACACCTTC.

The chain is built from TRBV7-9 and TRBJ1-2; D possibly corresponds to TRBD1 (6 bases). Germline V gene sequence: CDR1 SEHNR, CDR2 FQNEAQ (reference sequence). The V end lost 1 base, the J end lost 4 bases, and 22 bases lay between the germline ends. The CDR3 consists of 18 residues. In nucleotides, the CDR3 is TGTGCCAGCAGCTTAGGCCTGGGGGACATCCCATCGGGCTATGGCTACACCTTC. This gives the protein CASSLGLGDIPSGYGYTF.

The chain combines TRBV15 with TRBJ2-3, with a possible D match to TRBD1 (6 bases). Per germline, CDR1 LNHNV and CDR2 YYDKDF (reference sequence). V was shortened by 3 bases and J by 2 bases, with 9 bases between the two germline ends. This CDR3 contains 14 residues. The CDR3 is CATSRDRFTDTQYF. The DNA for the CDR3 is TGTGCCACCAGCAGGGACAGATTCACAGATACGCAGTATTTT.